A selection of T cell receptor beta chains follows, all from one sample in a study of blood T cell repertoires in COVID-19. The method was immunoSEQ multiplex PCR; TCRdb's version includes in-frame clones alone and lacks a portion of them. The sample lists under 300,000 clones, around nine tenths occurring once. The sequencing sample was made of peripheral blood. Receptor source: a woman aged 40 to 49 who had recovered from COVID-19. Both conserved end residues are part of each CDR3. A D gene is named only where the DNA matches it firmly. Size is stated for part of the rows, as once, few or many counts, or as a class when the clone is expanded.

J: TRBJ1-5
D: .
V: TRBV6-5
size: .
CDR3: CASSYSSRNQPQHF
DNA: TGTGCCAGCAGTTACTCGTCTCGCAATCAGCCCCAGCATTTT

J: TRBJ2-7
D: .
V: TRBV11-2
size: once
CDR3: CASSPRGTPYEQYF
DNA: TGTGCCAGCAGCCCGAGGGGGACCCCCTACGAGCAGTACTTC

J: TRBJ1-1
D: .
V: TRBV7-8
size: few
CDR3: CASSPGHSNTEAFF
DNA: TGTGCCAGCAGCCCGGGACACAGTAACACTGAAGCTTTCTTT

J: TRBJ1-1
D: TRBD1
V: TRBV7-2
size: .
CDR3: CASSSDRGDTEAFF
DNA: TGTGCCAGCAGCTCCGACAGGGGGGACACTGAAGCTTTCTTT

J: TRBJ1-1
D: .
V: TRBV30
size: .
CDR3: CAWSWETEAFF
DNA: TGTGCCTGGAGTTGGGAGACTGAAGCTTTCTTT

J: TRBJ1-4
D: .
V: TRBV29-1
size: .
CDR3: CSGRGTTPNEKLFF
DNA: TGCAGCGGGAGGGGTACGACCCCTAATGAAAAACTGTTTTTT

J: TRBJ1-1
D: TRBD1
V: TRBV4-2
size: .
CDR3: CASSNRRGRLGQF
DNA: TGTGCCAGCAGCAACCGCAGGGGGCGCTTGGGCCAGTTT

J: TRBJ1-2
D: .
V: TRBV6-5
size: .
CDR3: CASGPAGIAGGYTF
DNA: TGTGCCAGCGGACCCGCGGGGATCGCGGGGGGCTACACCTTC

J: TRBJ2-1
D: .
V: TRBV9
size: .
CDR3: CASSIGPLSDEQFF
DNA: TGTGCCAGCAGCATCGGCCCCCTGAGCGATGAGCAGTTCTTC

J: TRBJ2-5
D: .
V: TRBV3-1/TRBV3-2
size: .
CDR3: CASSQAGTRQETQYF
DNA: TGTGCCAGCAGCCAAGCCGGGACTCGCCAAGAGACCCAGTACTTC

J: TRBJ1-2
D: .
V: TRBV12-3/TRBV12-4
size: .
CDR3: CASSLAFYGYTF
DNA: TGTGCCAGCAGTTTGGCTTTCTATGGCTACACCTTC

J: TRBJ1-2
D: .
V: TRBV28
size: .
CDR3: CASRAGLYGYTF
DNA: TGTGCCAGCAGGGCAGGTTTGTACGGCTACACCTTC

J: TRBJ2-3
D: TRBD1
V: TRBV28
size: .
CDR3: CASRAGGRDTQYF
DNA: TGTGCCAGCCGGGCAGGGGGCAGGGATACGCAGTATTTT

J: TRBJ1-4
D: .
V: TRBV15
size: .
CDR3: CATSSRTAGDEKLFF
DNA: TGTGCCACCAGCAGCCGGACAGCCGGAGATGAAAAACTGTTTTTT

J: TRBJ1-1
D: TRBD1
V: TRBV6-5
size: .
CDR3: CASSRQGVSTEAFF
DNA: TGTGCCAGCAGTCGACAGGGAGTTTCCACTGAAGCTTTCTTT

J: TRBJ2-3
D: TRBD2
V: TRBV4-1
size: .
CDR3: CASSQVGGGADTQYF
DNA: TGCGCCAGCAGCCAAGTTGGGGGAGGGGCGGATACGCAGTATTTT

J: TRBJ2-7
D: .
V: TRBV19
size: .
CDR3: CASSIGPSVGEQYF
DNA: TGTGCCAGTAGTATCGGGCCTAGCGTTGGCGAGCAGTACTTC

J: TRBJ1-3
D: .
V: TRBV7-7
size: .
CDR3: CASSLGESSGNTIYF
DNA: TGTGCTAGCAGCTTAGGGGAGAGCTCTGGAAACACCATATATTTT

J: TRBJ2-2
D: .
V: TRBV24-1
size: .
CDR3: CATSDLQSSQLGGELFF
DNA: TGTGCCACCAGTGATTTGCAATCGTCCCAACTAGGGGGGGAGCTGTTTTTT

J: TRBJ1-2
D: .
V: TRBV2
size: .
CDR3: CASIQGPTLGYTF
DNA: TGTGCCAGCATCCAGGGCCCCACCCTTGGCTACACCTTC

J: TRBJ1-3
D: .
V: TRBV19
size: .
CDR3: CASRETGSGNTIYF
DNA: TGTGCCAGTAGGGAGACAGGCTCTGGAAACACCATATATTTT

J: TRBJ2-2
D: TRBD2
V: TRBV5-1
size: .
CDR3: CASSLVVAGGLTGELFF
DNA: TGCGCCAGCAGCTTGGTGGTCGCGGGAGGGCTCACCGGGGAGCTGTTTTTT

J: TRBJ1-3
D: TRBD1
V: TRBV29-1
size: .
CDR3: CSVVRTGGASGNTIYF
DNA: TGCAGCGTTGTAAGGACAGGGGGCGCTTCTGGAAACACCATATATTTT

J: TRBJ1-1
D: .
V: TRBV19
size: .
CDR3: CASSMGGRGTEAFF
DNA: TGTGCCAGTAGTATGGGGGGGCGCGGCACTGAAGCTTTCTTT

J: TRBJ2-1
D: .
V: TRBV9
size: .
CDR3: CASSVGGGTYNEQFF
DNA: TGTGCCAGCAGCGTAGGGGGCGGGACCTACAATGAGCAGTTCTTC

J: TRBJ1-1
D: .
V: TRBV30
size: .
CDR3: CAWSVSAGTEAFF
DNA: TGTGCCTGGAGTGTGTCGGCGGGCACTGAAGCTTTCTTT

J: TRBJ1-4
D: TRBD1
V: TRBV18
size: .
CDR3: CASSQDRAGEKLFF
DNA: TGTGCCAGCTCACAAGACAGGGCTGGGGAAAAACTGTTTTTT

J: TRBJ2-2
D: TRBD1
V: TRBV27
size: .
CDR3: CGTGFTGELFF
DNA: TGCGGGACAGGCTTTACCGGGGAGCTGTTTTTT

J: TRBJ2-3
D: TRBD2
V: TRBV11-3
size: .
CDR3: CASSLVSGKPADTQYF
DNA: TGTGCCAGCAGCTTGGTTAGCGGGAAGCCCGCAGATACGCAGTATTTT

J: TRBJ1-1
D: TRBD1
V: TRBV7-9
size: .
CDR3: CASRGQGGWTEAFF
DNA: TGTGCCAGCCGCGGACAGGGTGGGTGGACTGAAGCTTTCTTT

J: TRBJ2-2
D: TRBD2
V: TRBV9
size: .
CDR3: CASSGTSGSGGELFF
DNA: TGTGCCAGCAGCGGGACTAGCGGGAGCGGCGGGGAGCTGTTTTTT

J: TRBJ1-1
D: .
V: TRBV21-1
size: .
CDR3: CASSKGRGTNTEAFF
DNA: TGTGCCAGCAGCAAAGGCAGGGGCACGAACACTGAAGCTTTCTTT

J: TRBJ1-1
D: .
V: TRBV19
size: .
CDR3: CASSGGGRRNTEAFF
DNA: TGTGCCAGTAGCGGGGGGGGCAGGAGGAACACTGAAGCTTTCTTT

J: TRBJ2-3
D: .
V: TRBV11-3
size: once
CDR3: CASSLGLAPALSTDMQYF
DNA: TGTGCCAGCAGCTTAGGGCTAGCGCCGGCCCTTAGCACAGATATGCAGTATTTT

J: TRBJ1-1
D: .
V: TRBV27
size: .
CDR3: CASTGGTNTEAFF
DNA: TGTGCCAGCACCGGGGGGACCAACACTGAAGCTTTCTTT

J: TRBJ2-1
D: .
V: TRBV14
size: few
CDR3: CASSQAGWAYNEQFF
DNA: TGTGCCAGCAGCCAAGCCGGGTGGGCCTACAATGAGCAGTTCTTC

J: TRBJ1-1
D: TRBD1
V: TRBV11-3
size: .
CDR3: CASSRGTDKNTEAFF
DNA: TGTGCCAGCAGCCGCGGGACAGACAAGAACACTGAAGCTTTCTTT

J: TRBJ2-7
D: TRBD2
V: TRBV4-3
size: .
CDR3: CASSPGGTSSYEQYF
DNA: TGCGCCAGCAGCCCGGGGGGGACTAGCTCCTACGAGCAGTACTTC

J: TRBJ2-7
D: .
V: TRBV6-2/TRBV6-3
size: .
CDR3: CASSPSSAPSYEQYF
DNA: TGTGCCAGCAGTCCCTCCAGCGCCCCCTCCTACGAGCAGTACTTC

J: TRBJ1-2
D: .
V: TRBV5-4
size: .
CDR3: CASSLDRVTYGYTF
DNA: TGTGCCAGCAGCTTGGACAGGGTAACCTATGGCTACACCTTC

J: TRBJ2-1
D: TRBD2
V: TRBV6-5
size: .
CDR3: CATQLAGPNNEQFF
DNA: TGTGCCACCCAACTAGCGGGACCAAACAATGAGCAGTTCTTC

J: TRBJ1-4
D: .
V: TRBV4-2
size: .
CDR3: CASSQPHREKLFF
DNA: TGTGCCAGCAGCCAACCACACAGGGAAAAACTGTTTTTT

J: TRBJ2-1
D: .
V: TRBV28
size: .
CDR3: CASSFQRGINEQFF
DNA: TGTGCCAGCAGTTTCCAAAGGGGGATAAATGAGCAGTTCTTC

J: TRBJ2-7
D: .
V: TRBV5-6
size: .
CDR3: CASSYGWGAENTYEQYF
DNA: TGTGCCAGCAGCTATGGGTGGGGAGCGGAGAATACCTACGAGCAGTACTTC

J: TRBJ1-6
D: .
V: TRBV10-2
size: .
CDR3: CASSEPRGNSPLHF
DNA: TGCGCCAGCAGTGAGCCCAGGGGTAATTCACCCCTCCACTTT

J: TRBJ2-2
D: TRBD2
V: TRBV5-4
size: .
CDR3: CASSSDTSGPNTGELFF
DNA: TGTGCCAGCAGCTCGGACACTAGCGGGCCGAACACCGGGGAGCTGTTTTTT

J: TRBJ2-3
D: .
V: TRBV4-1
size: .
CDR3: CASSPPFSDTQYF
DNA: TGCGCCAGCAGCCCCCCATTTTCAGATACGCAGTATTTT

J: TRBJ1-1
D: .
V: TRBV6-5
size: .
CDR3: CASSHHPQGRTEAFF
DNA: TGTGCCAGCAGTCACCACCCACAGGGAAGGACTGAAGCTTTCTTT

J: TRBJ2-3
D: .
V: TRBV18
size: .
CDR3: CASSPPTLAIDTQYF
DNA: TGTGCCAGCTCACCACCCACCCTAGCGATAGATACGCAGTATTTT

J: TRBJ2-2
D: .
V: TRBV9
size: .
CDR3: CASSVGATNTGELFF
DNA: TGTGCCAGCAGCGTAGGAGCGACGAACACCGGGGAGCTGTTTTTT